Below, 10 T cell receptor beta chains from the same sample are listed, as sequenced in a study of early T cells in non-severe SARS-CoV-2 infection. TCRdb itself ran the 5' RACE reads through MiXCR, one entry per CDR3 protein. This sample has approximately 71,000 distinct CDR3 sequences, with around 12% found just once. Sequences were obtained from whole blood. These receptors all come from an adult who was a healthcare worker with PCR-confirmed SARS-CoV-2 infection or an uninfected control (not recorded which).

This clonotype was counted between two and nine times. The J gene is TRBJ2-1, the V gene TRBV11-2; 10 bases align to TRBD2. Per germline, CDR1 SGHAT and CDR2 FQNNGV. With V trimmed by 2 bases and J by 0 bases, 13 bases remained unmatched. The CDR3 runs to 20 residues. CDR3 sequence (DNA): TGTGCCAGCAGCTTAATGCTAGCGGGGGCCTTTCCCTACTCCTACAATGAGCAGTTCTTC. Its protein product is CASSLMLAGAFPYSYNEQFF. The full variable domain, its missing parts supplied by reference TRBV11-2 and TRBJ2-1, is EAGVAQSPRYKIIEKRQSVAFWCNPISGHATLYWYQQILGQGPKLLIQFQNNGVVDDSQLPKDRFSAERLKGVDSTLKIQPAKLEDSAVYLCASSLMLAGAFPYSYNEQFFGPGTRLTVL.

This clonotype was recorded many times. This chain uses TRBV29-1 with TRBJ2-5; D may be TRBD1 or TRBD2 (5 bases each). Trimming took off 8 bases at V and 2 bases at J, with 12 bases between the two ends. The CDR3 covers 12 residues. Germline assignment: CDR1 SQVTM and CDR2 ANQGSEA. CDR3 region: CSLRGVQETQYF. CDR3 in DNA: TGCAGCCTAAGAGGGGTTCAAGAGACCCAGTACTTC.

This clonotype has more than one count but fewer than ten. The J gene is TRBJ2-1, the V gene TRBV12-3 or TRBV12-4, with TRBD1 identical over 9 bases. V lost 5 bases, J lost 1 base, and 3 bases stayed unmatched. CDR3 length equals 15 residues. The CDR3 DNA reads as TGTGCCAGCAGTGGGGACAGGGAGTCCTACAATGAGCAGTTCTTC. This translates into CASSGDRESYNEQFF.

The genes are TRBV6-5 and TRBJ2-1; D gene ambiguous. The CDR3 runs to 13 residues. CDR1 and CDR2 (germline): MNHEY, SVGAGI. V lost 6 bases, J lost 1 base, and 7 bases lay in between. In DNA, the CDR3 is TGTGCCAGCAGCCAGCATTCCTACAATGAGCAGTTCTTC. Its protein product is CASSQHSYNEQFF.

In this sample, this clonotype turned up many times. V is TRBV5-1 and J is TRBJ2-5; either TRBD1 or TRBD2 may supply D (5 bases each). Deletions cut 2 bases from V and 4 bases from J, with 15 bases between. From germline, CDR1 is SGHRS and CDR2 YFSETQ. The CDR3 loop spans 15 amino acids. The DNA for the CDR3 is TGCGCCAGCAGCTTTTTGGAAGGTGGGGGAGAGACCCAGTACTTC. This translates into CASSFLEGGGETQYF.

This clonotype has only a few counts. The chain combines TRBV4-1 with TRBJ1-5; D perhaps matches TRBD1 (5 bases). The CDR3 is made up of 16 amino acids. V lost 2 bases to trimming and J lost 2 bases, with 13 bases between them. Germline lookup yields CDR1 MGHRA and CDR2 YSYEKL. CDR3 loop: CASSQPGQGGNQPQHF. Here the CDR3 DNA reads TGCGCCAGCAGCCAACCGGGCCAAGGGGGCAATCAGCCCCAGCATTTT.

This clonotype was recorded a few times. The chain uses TRBV6-5 and TRBJ1-6, with D perhaps matching TRBD1 (5 bases). The V gene's germline CDR1 is MNHEY and CDR2 SVGAGI. V was cut by 6 bases and J by 4 bases, with 7 bases left in between. The CDR3 length is 13 residues. The CDR3 sequence: CASSDRYNSPLHF. CDR3 DNA sequence: TGTGCCAGCAGCGACAGATATAATTCACCCCTCCACTTT.

This clonotype was observed a few times. CDR3 residues: CASSTSSYNEQFF. The CDR3 region has the DNA TGCGCCAGCAGCACGTCAAGCTACAATGAGCAGTTCTTC. The J gene is TRBJ2-1, the V gene TRBV5-1, with unresolved D. The CDR3 consists of 13 residues. Germline lookup yields CDR1 SGHRS and CDR2 YFSETQ. Trimming left V 4 bases short and J 3 bases short, with 8 bases between.

The CDR3 reads CASSLVAGPNTGELFF. The CDR3 region has the DNA TGTGCCAGCAGCTTAGTAGCAGGACCTAACACCGGGGAGCTGTTTTTT. The chain carries TRBV7-2 and TRBJ2-2; D is unresolved. In germline, CDR1 is SGHTA, CDR2 FQGNSA. The length of the CDR3 is 16 residues. The germline V and J ends were trimmed by 1 base and 2 bases, with 11 bases remaining between them. Complete variable domain (other parts from reference TRBV7-2 and TRBJ2-2): GAGVSQSPSNKVTEKGKDVELRCDPISGHTALYWYRQSLGQGLEFLIYFQGNSAPDKSGLPSDRFSAERTGGSVSTLTIQRTQQEDSAVYLCASSLVAGPNTGELFFGEGSRLTVL.

V gene TRBV6-6 combines with J gene TRBJ2-3; either TRBD1 or TRBD2 may supply D (5 bases each). Trimming removed 5 bases from V and 2 bases from J, with 17 bases in between. This CDR3 spans 16 amino acids. From germline, CDR1 is MNHNY and CDR2 SVGAGI (reference sequence). The CDR3 region is CASSQPGPISTDTQYF. The CDR3 DNA sequence: TGTGCCAGCAGTCAACCGGGACCCATCTCCACAGATACGCAGTATTTT.